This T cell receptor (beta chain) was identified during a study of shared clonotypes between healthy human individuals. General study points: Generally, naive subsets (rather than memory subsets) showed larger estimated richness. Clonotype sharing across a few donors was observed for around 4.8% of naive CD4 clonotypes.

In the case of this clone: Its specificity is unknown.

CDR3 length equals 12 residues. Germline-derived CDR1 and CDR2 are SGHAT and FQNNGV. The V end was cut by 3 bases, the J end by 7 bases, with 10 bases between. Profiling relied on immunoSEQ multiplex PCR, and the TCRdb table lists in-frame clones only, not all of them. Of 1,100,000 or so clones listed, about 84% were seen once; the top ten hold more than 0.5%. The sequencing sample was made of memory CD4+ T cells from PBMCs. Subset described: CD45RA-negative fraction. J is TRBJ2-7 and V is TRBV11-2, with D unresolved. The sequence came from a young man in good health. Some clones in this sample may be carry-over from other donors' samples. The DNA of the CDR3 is TGTGCCAGCAGCTTGACCAGGAAGGAGCAGTACTTC. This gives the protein CASSLTRKEQYF.